Each of the 21 T cell receptor beta chains below was sequenced from the same sample in a study of blood T cells in healthy people across ages. Then a second PCR, running about 6 to 12 cycles, was carried out with a sample-barcoded 5' primer and a J-beta primer mix. TCRdb itself ran the 5' RACE reads through MiXCR, one entry per CDR3 protein. This table has fewer than 950,000 distinct CDR3 sequences, 53% appearing once. The material sequenced was blood. Receptors were obtained from a man older than 75 in good health.

This clonotype was recorded a few times. The J gene is TRBJ1-4, the V gene TRBV7-9; D perhaps matches TRBD1 (6 bases). The CDR3 totals 15 residues. The V gene lost 4 bases and the J gene lost 6 bases, with 15 bases spanning the gap. In germline, CDR1 is SEHNR, CDR2 FQNEAQ (reference sequence). In DNA form, the CDR3 reads TGTGCCAGCAGCTCCCTCAGGGGCTCCTATGAAAAACTGTTTTTT. Protein product: CASSSLRGSYEKLFF.

Only one count was recorded for this clonotype. CDR3 region: CASSPRTASGVEQYF. The CDR3 nucleotides are TGTGCCAGCAGTCCCAGGACAGCAAGTGGGGTCGAGCAGTACTTC. The chain recombines TRBV27 with TRBJ2-7; D perhaps matches TRBD1 (6 bases). CDR3 length: 15 residues. The germline CDR1 and CDR2 sequences are MNHEY and SMNVEV (reference sequence). Trimming left V 5 bases short and J 6 bases short, with 20 bases between.

This clonotype came up a few times. The gene calls are TRBV24-1 and TRBJ1-2; TRBD1 aligns across 7 bases. J gave up 8 bases and V 3 bases, and 2 bases lay outside the gene matches. Germline V gene sequence: CDR1 KGHDR, CDR2 SFDVKD. The CDR3 is made up of 12 amino acids. CDR3 bases: TGTGCCACCAGTGATAACAGGGGAGGCTACACCTTC. As protein: CATSDNRGGYTF.

The chain joins TRBV29-1 to TRBJ2-1; 7 positions match TRBD2. The DNA end lines up better with TRBJ2-7; the J call may be wrong. The germline CDR1 and CDR2 sequences are SQVTM and ANQGSEA. There are 14 residues in the CDR3. CDR3 sequence (DNA): TGCAGCGTTGGTCGGGCTAGCGGAGGCAATGAGCAGTACTTC. This codes for CSVGRASGGNEQYF.

The chain recombines TRBV12-5 with TRBJ1-1; 7 nucleotides agree with TRBD1. Germline lookup yields CDR1 LGHNT and CDR2 FRNRAP. Germline trimming cut 5 bases from V and 0 bases from J; bases unmatched to any gene: 3. The CDR3 spans 14 residues. The CDR3 DNA follows: TGTGCTAGTGGTAAGGACAGGATGAACACTGAAGCTTTCTTT. This encodes CASGKDRMNTEAFF.

The chain has TRBV7-2 and TRBJ2-5, with 13 bases that match TRBD2. The V gene end was trimmed by 5 bases and the J gene end by 4 bases; junction bases not matched to a gene: 7. This CDR3 is 16 amino acids long. From germline, CDR1 is SGHTA and CDR2 FQGNSA. CDR3 coding DNA: TGTGCCAGCAGCACCTGGACTAGCGGGGGAGTAGAGACCCAGTACTTC. It is translated as CASSTWTSGGVETQYF.

This chain joins TRBV5-1 and TRBJ2-4; TRBD2 matches 9 bases. Matching the DNA end better, TRBJ2-7 makes the J call doubtful. The CDR3 totals 18 residues. CDR1 and CDR2 (germline): SGHRS, YFSETQ. DNA for the CDR3: TGCGCCAGCAGCTTGGCCTCGGGACTAGCCAAGAAGGGCGACGAGCAGTACTTC. It codes for CASSLASGLAKKGDEQYF.

The chain links TRBV5-1 to TRBJ1-2; a possible D gene is TRBD1 (5 bases). The V end was cut by 0 bases, the J end by 4 bases, with 10 bases between. This CDR3 comprises 14 residues. Germline V gene lookup returns CDR1 SGHRS and CDR2 YFSETQ. The CDR3 protein is CASSLGDPGYGYTF. CDR3 nucleotide sequence: TGCGCCAGCAGCTTGGGGGACCCTGGCTATGGCTACACCTTC.

V is TRBV9 and J is TRBJ2-2; weak D call: TRBD1 (6 bases). The CDR3 extends over 14 amino acids. The germline V and J ends were trimmed by 6 bases and 8 bases, with 17 bases remaining between them. CDR1 SGDLS and CDR2 YYNGEE come from the germline V gene. For the CDR3, the DNA is TGTGCCAGCAACCGAAACAGGGCCGGAGGGGAGCTGTTTTTT. Its protein is CASNRNRAGGELFF. Full variable domain (missing parts from reference TRBV9 and TRBJ2-2): DSGVTQTPKHLITATGQRVTLRCSPRSGDLSVYWYQQSLDQGLQFLIQYYNGEERAKGNILERFSAQQFPDLHSELNLSSLELGDSALYFCASNRNRAGGELFFGEGSRLTVL.

CDR3 sequence reads: CASSVATRSGANVLTF. The CDR3, as DNA: TGTGCCAGCAGCGTAGCTACCCGCTCTGGGGCCAACGTCCTGACTTTC. V gene TRBV9 combines with J gene TRBJ2-6; D is unclear. V was trimmed by 0 bases and J by 0 bases, leaving 7 bases between them. Germline values: CDR1 SGDLS, CDR2 YYNGEE. This CDR3 spans 16 amino acids.

J is TRBJ1-2 and V is TRBV6-1; D remains unclear. The CDR3 has 15 residues. V lost 5 bases, J lost 0 bases, and 13 bases lay in between. Germline V gene lookup returns CDR1 MNHNS and CDR2 SASEGT. The CDR3 coding sequence is TGTGCCAGCAGTCCCCCGGGCCGAGCTAACTATGGCTACACCTTC. It translates to CASSPPGRANYGYTF.

The DNA for the CDR3 is TGTGCCAGCAGTTTACGGCTAGCGGGAGGGGTTTTCCGTGAGCAGTTCTTC. Its protein is CASSLRLAGGVFREQFF. The chain has TRBV12-3 or TRBV12-4 and TRBJ2-1, with TRBD2 identical over 12 bases. The V gene end was trimmed by 2 bases and the J gene end by 9 bases; junction bases not matched to a gene: 11. This CDR3 spans 17 amino acids.

The chain recombines TRBV12-3 or TRBV12-4 with TRBJ2-3; D call uncertain. Trimming pared 2 bases from V and 4 bases from J, leaving 13 bases between. This CDR3 is 15 amino acids long. The CDR3 DNA follows: TGTGCCAGCAGTTTAAGTAGGTGGGGATCAGATACGCAGTATTTT. Residues: CASSLSRWGSDTQYF.

The rearrangement joins TRBV2 to TRBJ1-2, with TRBD1 matching 8 bases. The CDR3 totals 13 residues. Germline V gene sequence: CDR1 SNHLY, CDR2 FYNNEI. V lost 6 bases to trimming and J lost 2 bases; unmatched junction nucleotides: 2. The CDR3: CASRDRENYGYTF. In DNA, the CDR3 is TGTGCCAGCAGGGACAGGGAAAACTATGGCTACACCTTC.

The genes are TRBV25-1 and TRBJ1-1, with 7 bases aligning to TRBD1. This CDR3 is 16 amino acids long. Germline V gene lookup returns CDR1 MGHDK and CDR2 SYGVNS. The J segment lost 3 bases and the V segment lost 3 bases, leaving 10 bases of the junction unmatched. The CDR3 protein is CASSDPSRGGYTEAFF. CDR3 coding DNA: TGTGCCAGCAGTGATCCATCCAGGGGGGGATACACTGAAGCTTTCTTT.

This clonotype was picked up one time. The chain combines TRBV12-3 or TRBV12-4 with TRBJ2-5; 9 bases are shared with TRBD2. Trimming removed 6 bases from V and 11 bases from J; junction bases left unmatched: 16. This CDR3 contains 15 residues. The CDR3 reads CASRASSGTRGKQYF. The CDR3 nucleotides are TGTGCCAGCAGGGCCTCTAGCGGGACACGGGGCAAGCAGTACTTC.

The chain is built from TRBV27 and TRBJ2-7; 7 positions match TRBD1. The CDR3 is 14 residues long. Germline CDR1 reads MNHEY; CDR2 reads SMNVEV (reference sequence). Unmatched junction bases numbered 9, after V lost 5 bases and J lost 5 bases. DNA of the CDR3: TGTGCCAGCAGTGATGTCCGACAGGGCCACGAGCAGTACTTC. Amino acids: CASSDVRQGHEQYF.

This sequence joins TRBV11-2 and TRBJ2-1, with 8 bases matching TRBD2. CDR1 is SGHAT and CDR2 is FQNNGV in the germline V gene. CDR3 length: 17 amino acids. J gave up 11 bases and V 0 bases, and 15 bases lay outside the gene matches. The CDR3 loop reads CASSLDHRKLAENQQFF. The CDR3 DNA reads TGTGCCAGCAGCTTAGATCATAGGAAACTAGCGGAGAACCAGCAGTTCTTC.

The V and J genes are TRBV2 and TRBJ1-4, with D perhaps TRBD1 (5 bases). The CDR3 has 14 amino acids. Trimming shortened V by 1 base and J by 3 bases, and 6 bases separated the two germline ends. From germline, CDR1 is SNHLY and CDR2 FYNNEI. The CDR3 is CASSEGGANEKLFF. Here the CDR3 DNA reads TGTGCCAGCAGTGAAGGGGGGGCTAATGAAAAACTGTTTTTT.

V and J are TRBV10-3 and TRBJ2-7; TRBD2 matches 8 bases. CDR1 and CDR2 (germline): ENHRY, SYGVKD. Trimming cost V 2 bases and J 1 base; bases outside gene matches: 7. The CDR3 spans 16 residues. CDR3 protein: CAISELGGGLSYEQYF. CDR3 nucleotide sequence: TGTGCCATCAGTGAGCTCGGGGGGGGATTATCCTACGAGCAGTACTTC.

The genes are TRBV5-1 and TRBJ2-1; tentatively, D is TRBD1 (7 bases). The CDR3 runs to 14 residues. From germline, CDR1 is SGHRS and CDR2 YFSETQ. Trimming removed 3 bases from V and 8 bases from J, with 15 bases in between. CDR3 nucleotide sequence: TGCGCCAGCAGCTCGCAGGGGGGATACGATGAGCAGTTCTTC. Its protein product is CASSSQGGYDEQFF.